The sequence of this T cell receptor (beta chain) was determined in a study of T cell responses to AZD1222 COVID-19 vaccine. Study-wide context: Researchers grouped second doses given at about 4 or about 12 weeks into one pool.

Trimming stripped 0 bases from V and 6 bases from J, with 21 bases between. CDR3 size: 17 residues. Per germline, CDR1 MNHEY and CDR2 SVGEGT. General observations from the study: Only a handful of AZD1222 recipients tested seropositive at baseline. CD4 TCRs covered the whole spike, strongest at regions 160-218 and 743-854.

Turning to this clone: Its matching antigen is unknown.

Repertoires were generated with immunoSEQ multiplex PCR, while TCRdb's copy carries only in-frame clones and drops some. Among 100,000 to 150,000 clones, roughly 89% were seen once, and the ten largest hold about 27%. The V and J genes are TRBV6-2 or TRBV6-3 and TRBJ2-7; D perhaps matches TRBD2 (7 bases). This specimen consisted of peripheral blood, obtained on day 0 of AZD1222 vaccination. The sequence was obtained from an adult in good health. The CDR3 is CASSYSLRGQRDAEQYF. The DNA of the CDR3 is TGTGCCAGCAGTTACTCCCTGCGGGGGCAGCGGGACGCCGAGCAGTACTTC.